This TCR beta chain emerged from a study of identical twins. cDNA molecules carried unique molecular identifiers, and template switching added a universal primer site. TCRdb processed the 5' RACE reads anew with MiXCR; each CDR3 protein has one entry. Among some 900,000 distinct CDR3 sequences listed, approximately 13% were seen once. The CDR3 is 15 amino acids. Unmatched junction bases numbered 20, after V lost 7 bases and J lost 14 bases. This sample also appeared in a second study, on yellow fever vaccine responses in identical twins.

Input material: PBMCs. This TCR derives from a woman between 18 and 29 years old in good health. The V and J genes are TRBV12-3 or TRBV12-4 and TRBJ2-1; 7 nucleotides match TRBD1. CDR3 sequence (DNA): TGTGCCAGCACTTCGAACCCCTTGGGACAGCGTGGGGAGTTCTTC. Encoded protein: CASTSNPLGQRGEFF.